The sequence of this TCR beta chain was determined in a study of cytomegalovirus exposure and HLA in healthy donors. Worth noting for this clone: The antigen remains unidentified.

Primers: 60 Vbeta forward and 13 Jbeta reverse. Only in-frame clones appear in the TCRdb table, and some are missing; sequencing was by immunoSEQ multiplex PCR. The table shows some 180,000 clones, with about 88% occurring only once. Study outcomes and limitations: An analysis done earlier found most TCR beta V segments productive about 87% or about 30% of the time.

This CDR3 has 15 amino acids. Germline values: CDR1 SGHTA, CDR2 FQGNSA. The V end lost 2 bases, the J end lost 2 bases, and 12 bases lay between the germline ends. This TCR was recovered from a man aged 25 to 40 in good health and CMV-seropositive. The sequencing input was PBMCs. The gene calls are TRBV7-2 and TRBJ2-5, with D possibly matching TRBD2 (6 bases). Here the CDR3 reads CASSLRRSGQETQYF. For the CDR3, the DNA is TGTGCCAGCAGCTTACGCCGTAGCGGACAAGAGACCCAGTACTTC.